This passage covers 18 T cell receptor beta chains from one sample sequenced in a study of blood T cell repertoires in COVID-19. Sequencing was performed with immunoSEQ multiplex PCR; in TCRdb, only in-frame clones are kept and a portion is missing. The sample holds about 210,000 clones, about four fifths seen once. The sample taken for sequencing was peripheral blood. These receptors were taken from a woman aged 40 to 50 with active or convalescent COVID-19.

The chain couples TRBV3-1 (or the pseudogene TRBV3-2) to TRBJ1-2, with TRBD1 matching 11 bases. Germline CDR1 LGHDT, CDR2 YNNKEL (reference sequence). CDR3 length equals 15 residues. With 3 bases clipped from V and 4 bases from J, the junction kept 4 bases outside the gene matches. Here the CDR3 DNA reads TGTGCCAGCAGCCAGGACAGGGGGCGCGGCTATGGCTACACCTTC. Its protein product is CASSQDRGRGYGYTF.

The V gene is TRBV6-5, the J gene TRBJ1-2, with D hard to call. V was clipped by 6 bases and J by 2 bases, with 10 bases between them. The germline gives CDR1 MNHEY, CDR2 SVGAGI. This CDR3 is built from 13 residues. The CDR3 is CASRTGRNYGYTF. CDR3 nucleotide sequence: TGTGCCAGCAGGACGGGTCGAAACTATGGCTACACCTTC.

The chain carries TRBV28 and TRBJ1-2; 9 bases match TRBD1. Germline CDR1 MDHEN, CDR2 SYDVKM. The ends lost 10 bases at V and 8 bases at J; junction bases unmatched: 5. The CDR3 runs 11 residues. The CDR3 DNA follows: TGTGCCACCGGGACAGGGCAAGGCTACACCTTC. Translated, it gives CATGTGQGYTF.

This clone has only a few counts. The DNA of the CDR3 is TGTGCCAGCAGGATCGACCGGGACAGTGACTATGGCTACACCTTC. This translates into CASRIDRDSDYGYTF. The rearrangement uses TRBV28 and TRBJ1-2; 7 bases line up with TRBD1. Germline CDR1 reads MDHEN; CDR2 reads SYDVKM. This CDR3 is 15 amino acids long. V shed 6 bases, J shed 3 bases, and the junction held 10 bases outside the gene matches.

CDR3 sequence reads: CATSDSAPGLAVRYEQFF. The DNA for the CDR3 is TGTGCCACCAGTGATTCAGCCCCCGGACTAGCGGTGAGGTATGAGCAGTTCTTC. The chain employs TRBV24-1 and TRBJ2-1, with 10 positions matching TRBD2. Per germline, CDR1 KGHDR and CDR2 SFDVKD. With 2 bases clipped from V and 8 bases from J, the junction kept 14 bases outside the gene matches. This CDR3 has 18 residues.

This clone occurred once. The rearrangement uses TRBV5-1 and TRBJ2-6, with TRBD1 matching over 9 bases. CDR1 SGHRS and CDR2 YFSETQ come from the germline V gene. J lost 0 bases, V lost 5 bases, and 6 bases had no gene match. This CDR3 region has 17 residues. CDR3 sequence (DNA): TGCGCCAGCAGGCTTGGGACAGGGAGCTCTGGGGCCAACGTCCTGACTTTC. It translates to CASRLGTGSSGANVLTF.

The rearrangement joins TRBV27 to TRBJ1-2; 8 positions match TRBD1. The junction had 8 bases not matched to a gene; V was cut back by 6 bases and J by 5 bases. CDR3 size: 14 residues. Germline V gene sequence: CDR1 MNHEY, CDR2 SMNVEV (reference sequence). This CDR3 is CASSPTGGGYGYTF. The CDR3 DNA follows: TGTGCCAGCAGCCCTACAGGGGGAGGGTATGGCTACACCTTC.

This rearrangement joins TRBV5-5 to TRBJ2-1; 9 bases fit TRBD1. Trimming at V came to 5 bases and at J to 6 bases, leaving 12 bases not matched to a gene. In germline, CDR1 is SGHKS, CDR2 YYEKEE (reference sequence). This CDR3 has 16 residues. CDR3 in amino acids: CASRTGEGQGGNEQFF. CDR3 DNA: TGTGCCAGCAGGACTGGTGAGGGACAGGGTGGCAATGAGCAGTTCTTC.

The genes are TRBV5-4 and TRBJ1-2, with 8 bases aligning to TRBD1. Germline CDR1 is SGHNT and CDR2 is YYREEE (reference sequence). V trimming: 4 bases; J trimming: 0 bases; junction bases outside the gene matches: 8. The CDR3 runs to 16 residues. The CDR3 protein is CASSTDGTGANYGYTF. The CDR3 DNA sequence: TGTGCCAGCAGCACGGACGGGACAGGAGCTAACTATGGCTACACCTTC.

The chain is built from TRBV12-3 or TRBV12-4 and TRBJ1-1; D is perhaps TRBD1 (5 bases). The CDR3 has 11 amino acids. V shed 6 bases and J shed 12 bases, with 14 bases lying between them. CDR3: CASSLTAKPFF. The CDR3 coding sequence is TGTGCCAGCAGCCTGACAGCTAAGCCTTTCTTT.

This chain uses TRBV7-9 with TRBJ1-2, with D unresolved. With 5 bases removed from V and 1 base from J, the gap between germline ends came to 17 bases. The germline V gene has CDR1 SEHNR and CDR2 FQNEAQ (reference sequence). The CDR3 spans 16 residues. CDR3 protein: CASSRRQATGNYGYTF. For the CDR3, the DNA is TGTGCCAGCAGCCGAAGGCAAGCGACGGGTAACTATGGCTACACCTTC.

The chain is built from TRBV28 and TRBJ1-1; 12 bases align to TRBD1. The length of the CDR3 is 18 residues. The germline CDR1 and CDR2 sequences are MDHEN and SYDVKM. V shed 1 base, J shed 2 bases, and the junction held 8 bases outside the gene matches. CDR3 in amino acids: CASSLLPGTGGVNTEAFF. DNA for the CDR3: TGTGCCAGCAGTTTATTGCCGGGGACAGGGGGCGTTAACACTGAAGCTTTCTTT.

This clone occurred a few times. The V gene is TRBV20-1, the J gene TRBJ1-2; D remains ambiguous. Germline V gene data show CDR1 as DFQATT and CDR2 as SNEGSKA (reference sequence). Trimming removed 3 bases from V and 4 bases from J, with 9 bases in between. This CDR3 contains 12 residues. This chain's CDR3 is CSASGSRYGYTF. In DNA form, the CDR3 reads TGCAGTGCTAGTGGTAGCCGCTATGGCTACACCTTC.

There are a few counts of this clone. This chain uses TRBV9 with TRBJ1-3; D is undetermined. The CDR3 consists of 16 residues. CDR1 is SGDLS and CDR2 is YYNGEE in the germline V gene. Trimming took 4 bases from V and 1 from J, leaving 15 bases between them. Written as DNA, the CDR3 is TGTGCCAGCAGCCCCCCCCCGCGAGTGTCTGGAAACACCATATATTTT. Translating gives CASSPPPRVSGNTIYF.

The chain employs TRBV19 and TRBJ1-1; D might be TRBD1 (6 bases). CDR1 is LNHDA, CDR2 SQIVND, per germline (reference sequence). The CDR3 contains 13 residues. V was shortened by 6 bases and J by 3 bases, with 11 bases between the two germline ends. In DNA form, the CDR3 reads TGTGCCAGTAGGGAAAACAGGGACACTGAAGCTTTCTTT. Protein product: CASRENRDTEAFF.

The CDR3 DNA is TGTGCCAGCAGTCTTGGGACAGGGGGCTTCCAGCCCCAGCATTTT. Encoded protein: CASSLGTGGFQPQHF. The V call is TRBV28, the J call TRBJ1-5; 12 positions match TRBD1. Germline loops: CDR1 MDHEN, CDR2 SYDVKM. The CDR3 has 15 residues. Trimming at V came to 5 bases and at J to 7 bases, leaving 6 bases not matched to a gene. Full variable domain (remainder filled in from reference TRBV28 and TRBJ1-5): DVKVTQSSRYLVKRTGEKVFLECVQDMDHENMFWYRQDPGLGLRLIYFSYDVKMKEKGDIPEGYSVSREKKERFSLILESASTNQTSMYLCASSLGTGGFQPQHFGDGTRLSIL.

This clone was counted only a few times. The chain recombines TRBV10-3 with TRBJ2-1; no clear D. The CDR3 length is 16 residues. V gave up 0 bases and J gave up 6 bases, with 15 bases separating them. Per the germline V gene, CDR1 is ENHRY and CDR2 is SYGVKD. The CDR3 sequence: CAISESDTPAFNEQFF. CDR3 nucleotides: TGTGCCATCAGTGAGTCCGACACCCCCGCGTTCAATGAGCAGTTCTTC.

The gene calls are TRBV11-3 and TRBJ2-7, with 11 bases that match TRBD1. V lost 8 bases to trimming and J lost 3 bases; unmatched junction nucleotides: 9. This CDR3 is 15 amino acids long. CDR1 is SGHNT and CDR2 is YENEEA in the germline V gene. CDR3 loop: CASQTWTGGLYEQYF. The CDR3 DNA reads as TGTGCCAGCCAGACATGGACAGGGGGCCTCTACGAGCAGTACTTC.